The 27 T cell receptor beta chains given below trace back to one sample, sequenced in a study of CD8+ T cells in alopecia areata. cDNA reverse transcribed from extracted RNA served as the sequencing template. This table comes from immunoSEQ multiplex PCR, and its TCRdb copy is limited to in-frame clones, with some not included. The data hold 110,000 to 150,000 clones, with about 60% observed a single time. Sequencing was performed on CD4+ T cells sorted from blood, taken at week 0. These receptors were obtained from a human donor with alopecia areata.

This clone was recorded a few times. CDR3 region: CASRKGATSNQPQHF. In DNA, the CDR3 is TGTGCCAGCAGGAAAGGGGCGACCAGCAATCAGCCCCAGCATTTT. The chain links TRBV6-1 to TRBJ1-5; D might be TRBD1 (5 bases). The CDR3 runs 15 residues. Per the germline V gene, CDR1 is MNHNS and CDR2 is SASEGT. Trimming cost V 6 bases and J 1 base, with 13 bases left between them.

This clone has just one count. The CDR3 loop reads CASSLQGPGNYGYTF. The CDR3 DNA sequence: TGTGCCAGCAGTTTACAGGGGCCAGGGAACTATGGCTACACCTTC. This rearrangement joins TRBV28 to TRBJ1-2, with TRBD1 as a possible D gene (6 bases). The germline V and J ends were trimmed by 2 bases and 2 bases, with 12 bases remaining between them. CDR3 length: 15 amino acids. Germline V gives CDR1 MDHEN, CDR2 SYDVKM.

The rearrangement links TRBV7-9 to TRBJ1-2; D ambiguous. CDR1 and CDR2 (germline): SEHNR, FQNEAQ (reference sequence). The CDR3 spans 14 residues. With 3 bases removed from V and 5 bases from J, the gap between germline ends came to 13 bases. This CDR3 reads CASSFSASPYGYTF. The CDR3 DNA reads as TGTGCCAGCAGCTTCTCCGCCAGCCCTTATGGCTACACCTTC.

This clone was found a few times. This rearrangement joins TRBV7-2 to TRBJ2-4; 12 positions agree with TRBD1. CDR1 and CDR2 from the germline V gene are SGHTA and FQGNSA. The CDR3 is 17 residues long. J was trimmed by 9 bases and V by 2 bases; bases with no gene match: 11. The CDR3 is CASSLMWGQGARTIQYF. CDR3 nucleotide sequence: TGTGCCAGCAGCTTAATGTGGGGACAGGGGGCTAGGACCATTCAGTACTTC. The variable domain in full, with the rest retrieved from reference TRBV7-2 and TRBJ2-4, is GAGVSQSPSNKVTEKGKDVELRCDPISGHTALYWYRQSLGQGLEFLIYFQGNSAPDKSGLPSDRFSAERTGGSVSTLTIQRTQQEDSAVYLCASSLMWGQGARTIQYFGAGTRLSVL.

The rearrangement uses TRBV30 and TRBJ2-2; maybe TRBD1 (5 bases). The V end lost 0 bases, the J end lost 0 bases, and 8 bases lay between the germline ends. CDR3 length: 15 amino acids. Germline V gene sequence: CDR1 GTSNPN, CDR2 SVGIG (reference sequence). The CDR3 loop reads CAWSVGPTNTGELFF. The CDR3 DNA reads TGTGCCTGGAGTGTGGGGCCGACGAACACCGGGGAGCTGTTTTTT.

Here the CDR3 DNA reads TGTGCCAGCACCTCCGGAGGGGGGAGAGGGGGGGCGGTTGATACGCAGTATTTT. Translation: CASTSGGGRGGAVDTQYF. The chain couples TRBV27 to TRBJ2-3, with a possible D match to TRBD2 (7 bases). The germline V gene encodes CDR1 MNHEY and CDR2 SMNVEV (reference sequence). The CDR3 covers 18 residues. V was shortened by 7 bases and J by 6 bases, with 29 bases between the two germline ends.

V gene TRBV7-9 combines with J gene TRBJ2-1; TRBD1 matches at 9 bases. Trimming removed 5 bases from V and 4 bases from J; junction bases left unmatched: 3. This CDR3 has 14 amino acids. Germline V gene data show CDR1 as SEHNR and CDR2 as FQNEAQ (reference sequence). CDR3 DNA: TGTGCCAGCAGCCGAGGACAGGGGTACAATGAGCAGTTCTTC. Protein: CASSRGQGYNEQFF.

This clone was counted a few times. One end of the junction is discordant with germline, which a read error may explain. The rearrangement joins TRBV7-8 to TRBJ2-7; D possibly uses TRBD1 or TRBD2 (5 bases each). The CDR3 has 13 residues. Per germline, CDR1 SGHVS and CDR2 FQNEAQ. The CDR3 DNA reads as TGTGCCAGCAGCTTCGGCATCCGGGACGCCTGGGAATTC. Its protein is CASSFGIRDAWEF.

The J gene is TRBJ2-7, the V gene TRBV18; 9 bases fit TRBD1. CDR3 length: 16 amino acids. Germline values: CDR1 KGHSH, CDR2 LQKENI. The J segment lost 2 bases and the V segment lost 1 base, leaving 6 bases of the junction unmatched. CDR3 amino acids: CASSPQLGTGPYEQYF. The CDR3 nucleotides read TGTGCCAGCTCACCACAGCTGGGGACAGGGCCCTACGAGCAGTACTTC.

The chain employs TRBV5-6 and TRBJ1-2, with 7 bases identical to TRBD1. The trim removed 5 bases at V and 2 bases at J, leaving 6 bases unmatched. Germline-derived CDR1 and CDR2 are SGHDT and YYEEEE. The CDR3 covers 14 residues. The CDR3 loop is CASRETGFNYGYTF. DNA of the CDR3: TGTGCCAGCAGAGAGACAGGGTTCAACTATGGCTACACCTTC.

CDR3 in DNA: TGCGCCAGCAGCTATAGGGCGGATACGCAGTATTTT. It is translated as CASSYRADTQYF. The chain is built from TRBV5-1 and TRBJ2-3; D gene unclear. Germline assignment: CDR1 SGHRS and CDR2 YFSETQ. The CDR3 has 12 residues. V shed 3 bases and J shed 6 bases, with 8 bases lying between them.

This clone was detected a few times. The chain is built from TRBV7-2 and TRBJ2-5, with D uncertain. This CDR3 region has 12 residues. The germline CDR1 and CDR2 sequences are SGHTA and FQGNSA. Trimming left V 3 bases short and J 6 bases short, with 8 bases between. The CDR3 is CASSLSPQTQYF. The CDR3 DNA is TGTGCCAGCAGCTTGTCGCCTCAGACCCAGTACTTC.

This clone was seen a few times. The CDR3 spells CASSQDRLNTEAFF. CDR3 DNA: TGTGCCAGCAGCCAAGATCGGTTGAACACTGAAGCTTTCTTT. The chain combines TRBV4-2 with TRBJ1-1, with D hard to call. The V gene lost 0 bases and the J gene lost 0 bases, with 5 bases spanning the gap. The germline V gene has CDR1 LGHNA and CDR2 YNFKEQ. The CDR3 consists of 14 residues.

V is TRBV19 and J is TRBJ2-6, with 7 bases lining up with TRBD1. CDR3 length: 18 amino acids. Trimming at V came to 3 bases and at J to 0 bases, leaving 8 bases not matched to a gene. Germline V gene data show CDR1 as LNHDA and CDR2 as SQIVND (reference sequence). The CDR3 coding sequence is TGTGCCAGTAGTATGGGACAGACCTACTCCTCTGGGGCCAACGTCCTGACTTTC. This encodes CASSMGQTYSSGANVLTF.

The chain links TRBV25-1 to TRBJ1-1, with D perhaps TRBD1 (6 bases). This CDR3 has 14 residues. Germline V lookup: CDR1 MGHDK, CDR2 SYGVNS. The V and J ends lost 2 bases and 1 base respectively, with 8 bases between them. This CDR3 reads CASSEQQGNTEAFF. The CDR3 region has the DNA TGTGCCAGCAGTGAACAACAGGGGAACACTGAAGCTTTCTTT.

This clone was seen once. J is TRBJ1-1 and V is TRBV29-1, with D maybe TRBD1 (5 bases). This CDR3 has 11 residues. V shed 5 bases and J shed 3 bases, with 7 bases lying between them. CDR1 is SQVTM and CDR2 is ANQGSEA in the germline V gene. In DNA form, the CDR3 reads TGCAGCGTTCGGGGGTACACTGAAGCTTTCTTT. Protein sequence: CSVRGYTEAFF. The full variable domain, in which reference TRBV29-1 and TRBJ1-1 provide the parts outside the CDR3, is SAVISQKPSRDICQRGTSLTIQCQVDSQVTMMFWYRQQPGQSLTLIATANQGSEATYESGFVIDKFPISRPNLTFSTLTVSNMSPEDSSIYLCSVRGYTEAFFGQGTRLTVV.

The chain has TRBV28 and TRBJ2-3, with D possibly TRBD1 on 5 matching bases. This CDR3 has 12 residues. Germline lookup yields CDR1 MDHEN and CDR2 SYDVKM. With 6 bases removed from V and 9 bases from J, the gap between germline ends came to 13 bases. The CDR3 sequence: CASRLQGATQYF. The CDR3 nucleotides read TGTGCCAGCAGACTACAAGGGGCGACGCAGTATTTT.

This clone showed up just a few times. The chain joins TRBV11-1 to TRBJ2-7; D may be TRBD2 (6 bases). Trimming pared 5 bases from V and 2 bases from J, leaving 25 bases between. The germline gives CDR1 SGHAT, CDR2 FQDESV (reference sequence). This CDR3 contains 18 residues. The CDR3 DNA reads TGTGCCAGCAGCCCCCCCCCGGGACTCCGAGTGATAACCTACGAGCAGTACTTC. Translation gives CASSPPPGLRVITYEQYF.

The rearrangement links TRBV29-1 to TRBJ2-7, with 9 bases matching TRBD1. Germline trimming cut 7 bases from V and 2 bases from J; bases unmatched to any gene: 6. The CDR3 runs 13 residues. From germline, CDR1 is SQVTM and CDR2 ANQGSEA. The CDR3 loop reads CSASDRGAYEQYF. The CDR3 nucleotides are TGCAGCGCGAGCGACAGGGGGGCCTACGAGCAGTACTTC.

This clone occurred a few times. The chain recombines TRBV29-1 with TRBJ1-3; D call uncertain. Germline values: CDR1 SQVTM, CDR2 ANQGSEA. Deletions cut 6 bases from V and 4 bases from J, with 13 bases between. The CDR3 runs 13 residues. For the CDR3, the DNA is TGCAGCGTGACTTTGGGTACGGGAAACACCATATATTTT. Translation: CSVTLGTGNTIYF.

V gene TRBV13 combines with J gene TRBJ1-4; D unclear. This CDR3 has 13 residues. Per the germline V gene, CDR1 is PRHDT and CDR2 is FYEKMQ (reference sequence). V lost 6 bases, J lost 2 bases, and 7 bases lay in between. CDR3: CASREETNEKLFF. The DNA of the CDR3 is TGTGCCAGCAGGGAAGAGACTAATGAAAAACTGTTTTTT.

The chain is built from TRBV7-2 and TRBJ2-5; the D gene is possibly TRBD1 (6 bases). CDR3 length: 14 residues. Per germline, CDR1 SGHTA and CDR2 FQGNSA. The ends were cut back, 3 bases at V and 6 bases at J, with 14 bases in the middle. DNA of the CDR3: TGTGCCAGCAGCTTCGGGACACCCCCGCAGACCCAGTACTTC. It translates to CASSFGTPPQTQYF.

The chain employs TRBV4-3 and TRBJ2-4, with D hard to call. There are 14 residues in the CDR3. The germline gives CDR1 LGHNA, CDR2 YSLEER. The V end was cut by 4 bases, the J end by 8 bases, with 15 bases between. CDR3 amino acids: CASSPTTTEHIQYF. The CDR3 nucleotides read TGCGCCAGCAGCCCCACGACAACGGAGCACATTCAGTACTTC.

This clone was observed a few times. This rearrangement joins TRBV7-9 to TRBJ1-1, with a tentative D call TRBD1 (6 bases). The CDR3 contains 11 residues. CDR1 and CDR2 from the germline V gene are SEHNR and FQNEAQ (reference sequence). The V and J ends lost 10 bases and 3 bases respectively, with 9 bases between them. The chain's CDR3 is CATQGYTEAFF. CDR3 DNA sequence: TGTGCCACACAGGGTTACACTGAAGCTTTCTTT. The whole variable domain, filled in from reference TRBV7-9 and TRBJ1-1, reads DTGVSQNPRHKITKRGQNVTFRCDPISEHNRLYWYRQTLGQGPEFLTYFQNEAQLEKSRLLSDRFSAERPKGSFSTLEIQRTEQGDSAMYLCATQGYTEAFFGQGTRLTVV.

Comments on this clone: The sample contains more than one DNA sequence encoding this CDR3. The CDR3 DNA sequence: TGTGCCAGCAGTGCCTACTACGAGCAGTACTTC. Translated, it gives CASSAYYEQYF. This sequence joins TRBV25-1 and TRBJ2-7; D unresolved. Germline CDR1 MGHDK, CDR2 SYGVNS. Trimming removed 4 bases from V and 3 bases from J, with 4 bases in between. This CDR3 is built from 11 residues.

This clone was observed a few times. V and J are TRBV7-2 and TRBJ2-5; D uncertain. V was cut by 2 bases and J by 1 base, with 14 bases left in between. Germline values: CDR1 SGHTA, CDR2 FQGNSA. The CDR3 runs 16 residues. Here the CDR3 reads CASSLSVNGRQETQYF. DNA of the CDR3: TGTGCCAGCAGCTTATCCGTCAACGGACGCCAAGAGACCCAGTACTTC. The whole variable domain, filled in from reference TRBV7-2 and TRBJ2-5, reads GAGVSQSPSNKVTEKGKDVELRCDPISGHTALYWYRQSLGQGLEFLIYFQGNSAPDKSGLPSDRFSAERTGGSVSTLTIQRTQQEDSAVYLCASSLSVNGRQETQYFGPGTRLLVL.

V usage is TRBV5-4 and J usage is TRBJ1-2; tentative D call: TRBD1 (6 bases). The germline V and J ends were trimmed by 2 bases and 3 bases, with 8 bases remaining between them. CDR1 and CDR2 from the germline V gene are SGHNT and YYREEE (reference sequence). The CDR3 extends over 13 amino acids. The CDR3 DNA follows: TGTGCCAGCAGCTTCAAGGGGGACTATGGCTACACCTTC. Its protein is CASSFKGDYGYTF. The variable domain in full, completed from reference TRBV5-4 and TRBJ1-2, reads ETGVTQSPTHLIKTRGQQVTLRCSSQSGHNTVSWYQQALGQGPQFIFQYYREEENGRGNFPPRFSGLQFPNYSSELNVNALELDDSALYLCASSFKGDYGYTFGSGTRLTVV.